This T cell receptor beta chain appears in the sequencing data of a study of blood T cell repertoires in COVID-19. V was pared by 6 bases and J by 4 bases, with 15 bases between. Germline values: CDR1 SQVTM, CDR2 ANQGSEA. The CDR3 spans 13 residues. Sequencing was performed with immunoSEQ multiplex PCR; in TCRdb, only in-frame clones are kept and a portion is missing. The sample carries a few hundred thousand clones, roughly 84% recorded once. Sequencing input: peripheral blood. This clonotype was sampled from a human donor in a cohort sampled during active COVID-19. The chain couples TRBV29-1 to TRBJ2-5; TRBD1 is a possible D gene (5 bases). Here the CDR3 reads CSVVRTFRETQYF. DNA for the CDR3: TGCAGCGTAGTAAGGACATTCCGAGAGACCCAGTACTTC. Supplemented by reference TRBV29-1 and TRBJ2-5, the full variable domain reads SAVISQKPSRDICQRGTSLTIQCQVDSQVTMMFWYRQQPGQSLTLIATANQGSEATYESGFVIDKFPISRPNLTFSTLTVSNMSPEDSSIYLCSVVRTFRETQYFGPGTRLLVL.